Here is one T cell receptor (beta chain) with its context. Its antigen remains unidentified. No clone much larger than this one lies a single base away; base qualities are absent. From its cysteine to its phenylalanine, the CDR3 spans 14 amino acids. Just CDR3 DNA is preserved here, 42 bases in frame from base 1. At the junction V is shortened by 6 bases and J by 4 bases; bases outside the gene matches: 5. The germline V gene provides CDR1 SGHTA and CDR2 FQGNSA. The patients had resection in Japan or China between about 2014 and 2018. Histologic diagnosis of each case was confirmed independently by two lung cancer pathologists on H&E slides. For nucleic acid extraction, premalignant or tumor cells were enriched by macro-dissection following pathologic assessment. The AllPrep DNA/RNA FFPE Kit was used to isolate DNA from FFPE tissue. This entry comes from a study of immune evolution from preneoplasia to lung adenocarcinoma (dated by TCRdb to the early 2020s). Regarding the research as a whole: HLA loss of heterozygosity was found in around 7% of AIS, about 16% of MIA and 33% of ADC lesions, and in no AAH lesions. The study used immune gene expression, TCR sequencing and multiplex immunofluorescence to profile the immune contexture of lung adenocarcinoma precursors and invasive adenocarcinoma. Resected precursor lesions (AAH, AIS, MIA) and invasive adenocarcinomas were compared against paired morphologically normal lung tissue. Sample size was based on specimen availability rather than a prior power calculation. The immune data were integrated with whole exome sequencing and methylation data obtained from the same cohort of nodules. The overall cohort was made up of about 50 patients with pulmonary nodules who had surgical resection. The TCR sequencing data were obtained from around 51 patients. The study reported that under 120 samples were used for TCR sequencing. POLYSOLVER was used to infer Class I HLA alleles from exome data, while LOHHLA was used to detect allele-specific HLA loss. Study-wide findings and limitations: Because all patients were from Japan and China, applicability to Western populations was uncertain. The findings rested on association rather than direct causation, and larger cohorts with long-term follow-up and longitudinal biopsies were considered necessary. KRAS-mutant nodules showed the highest T cell clonality compared with EGFR-mutant or double wild-type lesions. The highest top T cell clone frequencies were observed in normal lung, and a progressive decrease in top T cell clone frequencies appeared to occur from AAH through AIS, MIA and invasive adenocarcinoma. Normal lung showed the highest clonality, whereas later-stage lesions appeared to have higher T cell density and diversity but lower clonality.

The immunoSEQ hsTCRbeta Kit was used to sequence TCR beta CDR3 regions from DNA. In the original analysis: The ImmunoSEQ Analyzer was used to analyse the TCR sequencing data. T cell clonality was calculated on productive rearrangements as 1 minus Pielou's evenness. T cell diversity was measured with the inverse Simpson index on productive templates. T cell density was TCR beta template counts normalized to usable DNA, estimated by amplifying and sequencing housekeeping genes. TCR metrics were compared across histologic stages using two-sided Kruskal-Wallis tests. The table was pulled from immuneACCESS by TCRdb, which kept in-frame rearrangements only. Such tables lose some clones; where checked, under half of the loss comes from unresolved V genes, and the rest has no known cause. The V and J calls and clone size are taken from that table; D and trimming were inferred from the DNA. Within this sample are roughly 28,000 clones, with about 74% of them counted one time only. The ten largest account for 5.5% to 6% of the sample.

The chain links TRBV7-2 with TRBJ2-1; 8 junctional bases match TRBD2. This TCR derives from a person aged 55 to 75 with invasive lung adenocarcinoma. Some clones in this sample may be carry-over from other donors' samples. The sample comprised FFPE invasive lung adenocarcinoma tissue. The cell subset or site label for this specimen denotes: frankly invasive lung adenocarcinoma (ADC). The DNA reads as follows: TGTGCCAGCAGTACTAGCGGAAGATACAATGAGCAGTTCTTC. This codes for CASSTSGRYNEQFF.